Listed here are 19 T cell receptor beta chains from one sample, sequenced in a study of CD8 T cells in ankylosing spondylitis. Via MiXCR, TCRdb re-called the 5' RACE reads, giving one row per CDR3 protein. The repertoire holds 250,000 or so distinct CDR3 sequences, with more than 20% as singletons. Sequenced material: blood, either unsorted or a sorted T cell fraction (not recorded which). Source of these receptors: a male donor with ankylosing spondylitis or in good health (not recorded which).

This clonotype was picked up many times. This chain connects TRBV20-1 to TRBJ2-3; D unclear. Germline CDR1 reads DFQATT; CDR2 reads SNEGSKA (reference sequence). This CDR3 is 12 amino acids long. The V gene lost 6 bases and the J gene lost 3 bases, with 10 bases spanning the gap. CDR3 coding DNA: TGCAGTGCCCCTCTACGGACAGATACGCAGTATTTT. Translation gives CSAPLRTDTQYF.

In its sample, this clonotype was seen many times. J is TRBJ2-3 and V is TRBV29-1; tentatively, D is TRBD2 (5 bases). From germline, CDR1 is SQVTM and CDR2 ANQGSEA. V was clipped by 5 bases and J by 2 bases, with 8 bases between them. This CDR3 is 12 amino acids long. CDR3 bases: TGCAGCGTTCGGGGTCCCACAGATACGCAGTATTTT. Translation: CSVRGPTDTQYF.

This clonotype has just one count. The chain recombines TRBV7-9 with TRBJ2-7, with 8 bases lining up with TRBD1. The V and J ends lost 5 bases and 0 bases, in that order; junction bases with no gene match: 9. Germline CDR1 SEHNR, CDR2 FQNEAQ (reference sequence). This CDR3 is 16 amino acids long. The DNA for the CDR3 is TGTGCCAGCAGCCTCTGGCGGACAGGGTCCTCCTACGAGCAGTACTTC. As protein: CASSLWRTGSSYEQYF.

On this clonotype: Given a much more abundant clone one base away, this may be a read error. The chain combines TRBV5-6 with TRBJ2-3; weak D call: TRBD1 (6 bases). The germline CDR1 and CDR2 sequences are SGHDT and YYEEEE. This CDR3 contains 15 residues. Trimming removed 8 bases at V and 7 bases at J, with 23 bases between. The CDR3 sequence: CARRQEDRSPYTQYF. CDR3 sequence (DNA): TGTGCCAGGAGACAGGAGGACAGATCTCCCTATACGCAGTATTTT.

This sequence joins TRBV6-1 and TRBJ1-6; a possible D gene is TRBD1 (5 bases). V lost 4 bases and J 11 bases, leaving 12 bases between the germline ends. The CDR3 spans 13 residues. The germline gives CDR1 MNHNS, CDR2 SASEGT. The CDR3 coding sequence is TGTGCCAGCAGTGGACAGTCTCGGCCACCCCTCCACTTT. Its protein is CASSGQSRPPLHF.

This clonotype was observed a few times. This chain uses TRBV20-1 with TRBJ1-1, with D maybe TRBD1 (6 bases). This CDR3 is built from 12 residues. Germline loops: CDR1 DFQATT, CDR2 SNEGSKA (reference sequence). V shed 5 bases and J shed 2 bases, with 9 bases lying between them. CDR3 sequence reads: CSAWGHNTEAFF. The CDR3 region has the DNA TGCAGTGCTTGGGGGCATAACACTGAAGCTTTCTTT.

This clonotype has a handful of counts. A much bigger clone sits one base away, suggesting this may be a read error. The CDR3 bases are TGTGCCACCAGCAGAACCACAGATACGCAGTATTTT. This codes for CATSRTTDTQYF. This chain joins TRBV15 and TRBJ2-3; D not certain. This CDR3 has 12 amino acids. Trimming left V 2 bases short and J 2 bases short, with 2 bases between. In germline, CDR1 is LNHNV, CDR2 YYDKDF (reference sequence).

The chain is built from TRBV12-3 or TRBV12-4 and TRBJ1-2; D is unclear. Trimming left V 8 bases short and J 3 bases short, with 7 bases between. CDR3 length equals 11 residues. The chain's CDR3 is CASGNHYGYTF. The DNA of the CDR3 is TGTGCCAGCGGGAATCACTATGGCTACACCTTC.

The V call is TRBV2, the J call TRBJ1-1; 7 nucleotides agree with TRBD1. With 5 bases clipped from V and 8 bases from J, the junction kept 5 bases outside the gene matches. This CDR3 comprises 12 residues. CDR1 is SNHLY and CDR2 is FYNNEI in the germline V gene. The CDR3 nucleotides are TGTGCCAGCAGTAGGGAACAGGGGGAAGCTTTCTTT. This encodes CASSREQGEAFF.

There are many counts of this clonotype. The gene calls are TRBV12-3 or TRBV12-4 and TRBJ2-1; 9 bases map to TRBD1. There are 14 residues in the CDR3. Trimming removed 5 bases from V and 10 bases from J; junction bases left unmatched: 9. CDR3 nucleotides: TGTGCCAGCAGTGGACAGGGGTCAAGGGGAGAGCAGTTCTTC. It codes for CASSGQGSRGEQFF.

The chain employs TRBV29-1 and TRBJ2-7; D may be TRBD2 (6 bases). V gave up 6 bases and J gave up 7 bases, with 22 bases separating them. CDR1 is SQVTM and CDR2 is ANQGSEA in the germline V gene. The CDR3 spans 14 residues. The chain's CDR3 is CSVPFPGLREEQYF. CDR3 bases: TGCAGCGTCCCCTTTCCGGGCCTCCGGGAGGAGCAGTACTTC.

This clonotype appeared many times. CDR3 coding DNA: TGTGCCAGCAGCCGGACAGGGGGAACCTACAATGAGCAGTTCTTC. Translating gives CASSRTGGTYNEQFF. The V gene is TRBV5-6, the J gene TRBJ2-1; 10 bases line up with TRBD1. J gave up 2 bases and V 4 bases, and 3 bases lay outside the gene matches. CDR1 is SGHDT and CDR2 is YYEEEE in the germline V gene. CDR3 length: 15 amino acids.

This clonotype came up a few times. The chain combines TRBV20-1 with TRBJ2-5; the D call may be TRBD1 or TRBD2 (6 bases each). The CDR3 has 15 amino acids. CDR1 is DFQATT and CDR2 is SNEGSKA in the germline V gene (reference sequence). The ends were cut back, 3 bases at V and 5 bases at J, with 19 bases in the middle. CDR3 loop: CSARLHRARGETQYF. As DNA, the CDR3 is TGCAGTGCTAGGCTTCACAGGGCCCGGGGGGAGACCCAGTACTTC.

The CDR3 DNA follows: TGTGCCAGCTCACCCCGGGAGAAGGCCTCTCGAGAGCAGTACTTC. This encodes CASSPREKASREQYF. The chain recombines TRBV18 with TRBJ2-7; possibly TRBD2 for D (6 bases). The CDR3 runs to 15 residues. Trimming took 3 bases from V and 7 from J, leaving 19 bases between them. CDR1 is KGHSH, CDR2 LQKENI, per germline. Using reference TRBV18 and TRBJ2-7 for the parts outside the CDR3, the full variable domain is NAGVMQNPRHLVRRRGQEARLRCSPMKGHSHVYWYRQLPEEGLKFMVYLQKENIIDESGMPKERFSAEFPKEGPSILRIQQVVRGDSAAYFCASSPREKASREQYFGPGTRLTVT.

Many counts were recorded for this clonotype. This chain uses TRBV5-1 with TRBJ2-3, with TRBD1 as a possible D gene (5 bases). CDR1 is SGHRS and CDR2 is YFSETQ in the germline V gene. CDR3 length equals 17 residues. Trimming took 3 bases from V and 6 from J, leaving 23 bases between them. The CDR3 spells CASSSGDSSSGLDTQYF. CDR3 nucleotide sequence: TGCGCCAGCAGCTCGGGCGACTCCTCTTCAGGGTTGGATACGCAGTATTTT. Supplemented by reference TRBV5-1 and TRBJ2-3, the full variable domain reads KAGVTQTPRYLIKTRGQQVTLSCSPISGHRSVSWYQQTPGQGLQFLFEYFSETQRNKGNFPGRFSGRQFSNSRSEMNVSTLELGDSALYLCASSSGDSSSGLDTQYFGPGTRLTVL.

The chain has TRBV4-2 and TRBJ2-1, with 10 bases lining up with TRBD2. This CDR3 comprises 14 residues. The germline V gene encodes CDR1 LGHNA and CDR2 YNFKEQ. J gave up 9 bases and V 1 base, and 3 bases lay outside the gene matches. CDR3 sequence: CASSQGTSGREQFF. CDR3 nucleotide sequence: TGTGCCAGCAGCCAAGGGACTAGCGGTCGTGAGCAGTTCTTC.

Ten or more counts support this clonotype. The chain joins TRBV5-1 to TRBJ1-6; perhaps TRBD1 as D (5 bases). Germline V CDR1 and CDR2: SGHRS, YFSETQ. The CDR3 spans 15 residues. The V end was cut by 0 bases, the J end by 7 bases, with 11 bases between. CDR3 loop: CASSLGRDWNSPLHF. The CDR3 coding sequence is TGCGCCAGCAGCTTGGGCCGGGACTGGAATTCACCCCTCCACTTT.

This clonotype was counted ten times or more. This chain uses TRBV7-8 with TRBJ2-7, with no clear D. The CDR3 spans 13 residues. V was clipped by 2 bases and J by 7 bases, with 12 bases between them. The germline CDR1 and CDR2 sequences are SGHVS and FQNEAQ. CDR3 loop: CASSLFAPREQYF. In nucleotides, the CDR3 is TGTGCCAGCAGCTTATTCGCCCCTCGGGAGCAGTACTTC.

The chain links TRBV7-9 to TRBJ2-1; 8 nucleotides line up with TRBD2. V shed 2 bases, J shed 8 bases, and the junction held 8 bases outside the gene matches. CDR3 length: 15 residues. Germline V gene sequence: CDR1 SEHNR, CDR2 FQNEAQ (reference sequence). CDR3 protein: CASSLKRTSRDEQFF. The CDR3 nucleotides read TGTGCCAGCAGCTTAAAACGGACTAGCCGTGATGAGCAGTTCTTC.